Here is one T cell receptor (beta chain) with its context. The antigen is not known. Listed TCR primers, together with previously described methods, were used for the bulk TCR libraries. Via MiXCR, TCRdb re-called the PCR reads, giving one row per CDR3 protein. Of 85,000 to 130,000 distinct CDR3 sequences listed, 35% to 40% are singletons. The data are from a study of molecular identifiers for immune sequencing clone quantification. Study-level results: Roughly 1 million naive cells reportedly did not prevent detection of spiked Jurkat TCR RNA from one cell.

The naive CD8 libraries originated from between roughly 19,000 and 1,100,000 sorted cells and drew on 10%, 30% or 50% RNA. The CD8+CD4-CCR7+CD45RA+ phenotype defined the sorted naive CD8 T cells. This CDR3 spans 14 amino acids. Germline trimming cut 6 bases from V and 5 bases from J; bases unmatched to any gene: 7. Germline values: CDR1 SNHLY, CDR2 FYNNEI. The chain links TRBV2 to TRBJ2-7; 10 bases map to TRBD1. The sequenced sample consisted of naive CD8+ T cells from blood, with Jurkat cell RNA spiked in. Subset indicated: FACS-sorted CD8+CD4-CCR7+CD45RA+ naive T cells. The sequence was obtained from a human donor in good health. Some libraries in this study had Jurkat cell RNA spiked in. The CDR3 DNA reads as TGTGCCAGCAGCCCGGGACAGGGGTACCACGAGCAGTACTTC. It specifies CASSPGQGYHEQYF.